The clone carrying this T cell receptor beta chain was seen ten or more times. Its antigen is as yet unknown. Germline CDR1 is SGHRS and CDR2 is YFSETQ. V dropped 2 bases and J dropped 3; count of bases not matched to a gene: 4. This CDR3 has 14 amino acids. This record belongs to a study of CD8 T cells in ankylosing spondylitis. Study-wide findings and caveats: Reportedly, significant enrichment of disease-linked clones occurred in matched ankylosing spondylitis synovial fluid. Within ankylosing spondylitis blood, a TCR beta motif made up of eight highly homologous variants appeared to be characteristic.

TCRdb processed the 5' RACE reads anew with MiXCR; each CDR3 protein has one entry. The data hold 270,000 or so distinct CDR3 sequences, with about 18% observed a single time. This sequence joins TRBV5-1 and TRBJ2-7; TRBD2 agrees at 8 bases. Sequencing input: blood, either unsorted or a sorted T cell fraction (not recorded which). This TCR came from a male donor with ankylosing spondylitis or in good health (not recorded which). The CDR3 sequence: CASSLTGGHYEQYF. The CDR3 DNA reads TGCGCCAGCAGCTTAACGGGGGGGCACTACGAGCAGTACTTC.